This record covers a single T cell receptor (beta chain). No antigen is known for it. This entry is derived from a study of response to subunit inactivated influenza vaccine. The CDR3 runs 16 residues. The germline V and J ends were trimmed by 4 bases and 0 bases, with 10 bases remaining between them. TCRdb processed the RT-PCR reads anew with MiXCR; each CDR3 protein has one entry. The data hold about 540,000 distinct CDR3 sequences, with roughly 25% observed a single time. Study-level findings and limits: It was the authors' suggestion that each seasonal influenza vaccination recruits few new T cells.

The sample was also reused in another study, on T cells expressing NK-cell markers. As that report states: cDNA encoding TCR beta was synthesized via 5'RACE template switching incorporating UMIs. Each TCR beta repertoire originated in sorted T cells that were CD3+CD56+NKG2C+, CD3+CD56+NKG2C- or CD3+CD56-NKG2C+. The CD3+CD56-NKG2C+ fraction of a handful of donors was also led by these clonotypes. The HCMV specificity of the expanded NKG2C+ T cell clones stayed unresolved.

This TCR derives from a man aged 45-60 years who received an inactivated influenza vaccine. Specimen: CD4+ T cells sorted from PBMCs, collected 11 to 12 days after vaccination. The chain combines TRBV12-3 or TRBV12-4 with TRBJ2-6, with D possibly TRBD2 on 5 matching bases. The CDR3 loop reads CASSWSGSSGANVLTF. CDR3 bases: TGTGCCAGCAGTTGGAGCGGTTCCTCTGGGGCCAACGTCCTGACTTTC.